This T cell receptor (beta chain) was identified during a study of CD8+ T cells in alopecia areata. Both peripheral blood and punch biopsies of lesional scalp skin were obtained from patients who had alopecia areata. Sorted populations comprised CD4+ and CD8+ T cells obtained from PBMCs. TCR sequencing used cDNA made by reverse transcription of extracted RNA. Assay: immunoSEQ multiplex PCR; the TCRdb copy retains only in-frame clones and omits some. The table records 45,000 to 70,000 clones, around 97% of them present only once. The sequencing here drew on CD8+ T cells sorted from blood, taken at week 0. The sequence was collected from a human donor with alopecia areata.

CDR3 DNA: TGTGCTAGTGGCCCCTCCACCGGGACAGGGATGGGAGATACGCAGTATTTT. Protein: CASGPSTGTGMGDTQYF. The V and J genes are TRBV12-5 and TRBJ2-3; 9 bases are a match to TRBD1. From germline, CDR1 is LGHNT and CDR2 FRNRAP. The CDR3 sequence is 17 residues long. The V segment lost 6 bases and the J segment 5 bases; nucleotides outside the gene matches: 15.